These 9 T cell receptor beta chains were sequenced from one sample in a study of OX40 agonist ivuxolimab in advanced cancers. Assay: immunoSEQ multiplex PCR; the TCRdb copy retains only in-frame clones and omits some. The profile covers some 70,000 clones, with approximately 90% appearing a single time and about 0.31% taken by the ten largest. This specimen consisted of CD4+ or CD8+ T cells sorted from blood, obtained in a trial of the OX40 agonist ivuxolimab. Every receptor here comes from an adult with an advanced solid tumor such as melanoma, head and neck, liver or kidney cancer.

The J gene is TRBJ1-4, the V gene TRBV2, with 8 bases matching TRBD1. J was trimmed by 8 bases and V by 6 bases; bases with no gene match: 8. CDR3 length equals 14 residues. CDR1 is SNHLY and CDR2 is FYNNEI in the germline V gene. The DNA of the CDR3 is TGTGCCAGCAGGCAGGGGGCGAGTAGGGAAAAACTGTTTTTT. Its protein is CASRQGASREKLFF.

CDR3: CASSMGLAGVGYNEQFF. CDR3 bases: TGTGCCAGCAGTATGGGACTAGCGGGAGTCGGGTACAATGAGCAGTTCTTC. This sequence joins TRBV5-6 and TRBJ2-1; 14 positions agree with TRBD2. V shed 5 bases, J shed 4 bases, and the junction held 8 bases outside the gene matches. The CDR3 has 17 amino acids. The germline V gene has CDR1 SGHDT and CDR2 YYEEEE.

The chain employs TRBV6-1 and TRBJ1-4, with D uncertain. The germline V and J ends were trimmed by 2 bases and 8 bases, with 9 bases remaining between them. CDR3 length equals 13 residues. In germline, CDR1 is MNHNS, CDR2 SASEGT. CDR3 region: CASSEQFGEKLFF. As DNA, the CDR3 is TGTGCCAGCAGTGAACAGTTTGGAGAAAAACTGTTTTTT.

The CDR3, as DNA: TGCGCCAGCAGCTTGGGCGGGACGGCGAACTATGGCTACACCTTC. This gives the protein CASSLGGTANYGYTF. This rearrangement joins TRBV5-1 to TRBJ1-2; D possibly corresponds to TRBD1 (5 bases). CDR1 SGHRS and CDR2 YFSETQ come from the germline V gene. Trimming removed 0 bases at V and 2 bases at J, with 11 bases between. The length of the CDR3 is 15 residues.

J is TRBJ1-1 and V is TRBV7-9; D might be TRBD1 (6 bases). The CDR3 covers 14 residues. V shed 1 base and J shed 4 bases, with 10 bases lying between them. CDR1 and CDR2 from the germline V gene are SEHNR and FQNEAQ (reference sequence). Written as DNA, the CDR3 is TGTGCCAGCAGCTTAGAGGGGGGAGGCACTGAAGCTTTCTTT. It yields the protein CASSLEGGGTEAFF.

V usage is TRBV5-8 and J usage is TRBJ1-5; no reliable D call. CDR3 length equals 13 residues. The V and J ends lost 0 bases and 4 bases respectively, with 5 bases between them. Germline loops: CDR1 SGHTS, CDR2 YDEGEE. The chain's CDR3 is CASSLGQNQPQHF. The CDR3 DNA sequence: TGTGCCAGCAGCTTGGGGCAGAATCAGCCCCAGCATTTT.

The V call is TRBV30, the J call TRBJ2-7; 7 bases align to TRBD2. Per the germline V gene, CDR1 is GTSNPN and CDR2 is SVGIG (reference sequence). V was pared by 0 bases and J by 5 bases, with 7 bases of the junction left unmatched. This CDR3 spans 14 amino acids. The CDR3 is CAWSVGGSGDEQYF. CDR3 nucleotides: TGTGCCTGGAGTGTCGGGGGGTCTGGCGACGAGCAGTACTTC.

The rearrangement links TRBV6-1 to TRBJ2-3; 8 nucleotides agree with TRBD2. The CDR3 spans 15 residues. The germline V gene encodes CDR1 MNHNS and CDR2 SASEGT. V was pared by 6 bases and J by 0 bases, with 5 bases of the junction left unmatched. The CDR3 protein is CASRDTSGSTDTQYF. CDR3 in DNA: TGTGCCAGCAGGGATACTAGCGGTAGCACAGATACGCAGTATTTT.

In DNA, the CDR3 is TGTGCCAGCAGTACCCGACAGAAGACCTACAATGAGCAGTTCTTC. Residues: CASSTRQKTYNEQFF. The chain links TRBV28 to TRBJ2-1; TRBD1 might be the D (5 bases). This CDR3 has 15 amino acids. From germline, CDR1 is MDHEN and CDR2 SYDVKM. V lost 5 bases and J 2 bases, leaving 13 bases between the germline ends. Full variable domain (missing parts from reference TRBV28 and TRBJ2-1): DVKVTQSSRYLVKRTGEKVFLECVQDMDHENMFWYRQDPGLGLRLIYFSYDVKMKEKGDIPEGYSVSREKKERFSLILESASTNQTSMYLCASSTRQKTYNEQFFGPGTRLTVL.